These 15 T cell receptor beta chains were sequenced from one sample in a study of cytomegalovirus exposure and HLA in healthy donors. PCR used 60 Vbeta primers and 13 Jbeta primers. Assay used: immunoSEQ multiplex PCR; TCRdb lists only in-frame clones, some missing. Of 150,000 to 200,000 clones listed, around 84% are singletons. Source material: PBMCs. The receptors originated from a man younger than 35 in good health and CMV-seronegative.

This rearrangement joins TRBV19 to TRBJ1-2; 10 bases match TRBD1. This CDR3 is built from 15 residues. Trimming cost V 2 bases and J 6 bases; bases outside gene matches: 6. Germline V gene sequence: CDR1 LNHDA, CDR2 SQIVND (reference sequence). This CDR3 reads CASSIYGQGVNGYTF. The CDR3 nucleotides read TGTGCCAGTAGTATATATGGACAGGGGGTGAATGGCTACACCTTC.

The chain recombines TRBV5-8 with TRBJ1-5; 8 nucleotides line up with TRBD1. The junction had 10 bases not matched to a gene; V was cut back by 5 bases and J by 3 bases. Germline CDR1 is SGHTS and CDR2 is YDEGEE. CDR3 size: 16 residues. CDR3 coding DNA: TGTGCCAGCAGACCCAGGACAGGGCAGGACAATCAGCCCCAGCATTTT. Amino acid sequence: CASRPRTGQDNQPQHF.

This rearrangement joins TRBV28 to TRBJ2-1; 15 nucleotides agree with TRBD2. The CDR3 consists of 17 residues. The germline V gene has CDR1 MDHEN and CDR2 SYDVKM. Losses at the gene ends were 6 bases for V and 6 bases for J; bases not matched to a gene: 9. CDR3 in DNA: TGTGCCAGCAGGCTAAGCGGGGGACTAGCGGGAGGCAATGAGCAGTTCTTC. Encoded protein: CASRLSGGLAGGNEQFF.

V is TRBV9 and J is TRBJ2-1; 7 nucleotides align to TRBD2. V lost 0 bases to trimming and J lost 7 bases; unmatched junction nucleotides: 7. The CDR3 is 15 residues long. Germline values: CDR1 SGDLS, CDR2 YYNGEE. The CDR3 reads CASSVGVGLWNEQFF. The DNA of the CDR3 is TGTGCCAGCAGCGTAGGGGTGGGACTATGGAATGAGCAGTTCTTC. The variable domain in full, with the rest retrieved from reference TRBV9 and TRBJ2-1, is DSGVTQTPKHLITATGQRVTLRCSPRSGDLSVYWYQQSLDQGLQFLIQYYNGEERAKGNILERFSAQQFPDLHSELNLSSLELGDSALYFCASSVGVGLWNEQFFGPGTRLTVL.

This clone has just a few counts. This chain joins TRBV5-1 and TRBJ1-3; 7 positions agree with TRBD1. This CDR3 is built from 15 residues. J lost 4 bases, V lost 4 bases, and 8 bases had no gene match. Germline CDR1 and CDR2: SGHRS and YFSETQ. The CDR3 nucleotides are TGCGCCAGCAGCCCTGTAGGGGGCTCCGGAAACACCATATATTTT. Translation gives CASSPVGGSGNTIYF.

The chain carries TRBV5-6 and TRBJ2-7; 10 bases agree with TRBD2. From germline, CDR1 is SGHDT and CDR2 YYEEEE. The CDR3 is made up of 13 amino acids. J lost 6 bases, V lost 0 bases, and 0 bases had no gene match. CDR3 in DNA: TGTGCCAGCAGCTTGGCTAGCGGGAGCGAGCAGTACTTC. Translating it yields CASSLASGSEQYF. The variable domain in full, completed from reference TRBV5-6 and TRBJ2-7, reads DAGVTQSPTHLIKTRGQQVTLRCSPKSGHDTVSWYQQALGQGPQFIFQYYEEEERQRGNFPDRFSGHQFPNYSSELNVNALLLGDSALYLCASSLASGSEQYFGPGTRLTVT.

The J gene is TRBJ2-3, the V gene TRBV4-3; a possible D gene is TRBD2 (5 bases). The germline V gene encodes CDR1 LGHNA and CDR2 YSLEER. The CDR3 is 16 amino acids. The V end was cut by 1 base, the J end by 2 bases, with 13 bases between. This chain's CDR3 is CASSQVTGGFTDTQYF. CDR3 in DNA: TGCGCCAGCAGCCAAGTTACCGGCGGGTTCACAGATACGCAGTATTTT.

This clone occurred a few times. This sequence joins TRBV27 and TRBJ1-4; the match to TRBD1 covers 8 bases. CDR3 length: 13 residues. V shed 6 bases, J shed 8 bases, and the junction held 5 bases outside the gene matches. Looked up from germline, CDR1 is MNHEY and CDR2 is SMNVEV (reference sequence). The CDR3 DNA reads as TGTGCCAGCAGCACCGGGACAGGAGAAAAACTGTTTTTT. Translation gives CASSTGTGEKLFF.

As DNA, the CDR3 is TGTGCCAGCAGCGGTCCCTACGACCCGGGACTCCGAAGCTCCTACGAGCAGTACTTC. Amino acids: CASSGPYDPGLRSSYEQYF. V is TRBV11-2 and J is TRBJ2-7, with D possibly being TRBD2 (6 bases). This CDR3 has 19 amino acids. Trimming cost V 5 bases and J 0 bases, with 26 bases left between them. Germline values: CDR1 SGHAT, CDR2 FQNNGV.

The chain uses TRBV5-6 and TRBJ1-4; the D gene is possibly TRBD1 (6 bases). Trimming took off 0 bases at V and 2 bases at J, with 11 bases between the two ends. CDR1 is SGHDT, CDR2 YYEEEE, per germline. CDR3 size: 16 residues. In DNA form, the CDR3 reads TGTGCCAGCAGCTTGGGCACAGGGTGGACTAATGAAAAACTGTTTTTT. Its protein product is CASSLGTGWTNEKLFF.

The chain uses TRBV9 and TRBJ2-3; D is undetermined. V was cut by 4 bases and J by 2 bases, with 11 bases left in between. Per germline, CDR1 SGDLS and CDR2 YYNGEE. This CDR3 has 14 residues. In nucleotides, the CDR3 is TGTGCCAGCAGCCCCAGAACAGTCACAGATACGCAGTATTTT. This encodes CASSPRTVTDTQYF.

V usage is TRBV4-1 and J usage is TRBJ2-1; 8 positions agree with TRBD2. This CDR3 is built from 19 residues. V shed 0 bases and J 3 bases; nucleotides not matched to a gene: 13. Germline CDR1 is MGHRA and CDR2 is YSYEKL. The CDR3 protein is CASSQDRRGGRQIYNEQFF. The CDR3 coding sequence is TGCGCCAGCAGCCAAGATAGGAGGGGCGGGAGGCAAATCTACAATGAGCAGTTCTTC.

This clone has only one observation. The J gene is TRBJ1-2, the V gene TRBV2, with D hard to call. Per germline, CDR1 SNHLY and CDR2 FYNNEI. V gave up 6 bases and J gave up 7 bases, with 12 bases separating them. The CDR3 is 12 amino acids. The CDR3 here is CASSLGEGGYTF. DNA of the CDR3: TGTGCCAGCAGCCTTGGGGAGGGTGGCTACACCTTC.

This clone was seen just once. The chain joins TRBV10-3 to TRBJ1-5; 7 bases match TRBD1. CDR3 length: 13 residues. J was trimmed by 6 bases and V by 6 bases; bases with no gene match: 5. CDR1 ENHRY and CDR2 SYGVKD come from the germline V gene. CDR3 sequence: CAISSDRVQPQHF. CDR3 DNA sequence: TGTGCCATCAGCTCTGACAGGGTTCAGCCCCAGCATTTT.

V and J are TRBV4-1 and TRBJ2-2, with TRBD1 as a possible D gene (5 bases). Germline CDR1 reads MGHRA; CDR2 reads YSYEKL. The CDR3 has 14 residues. V was cut by 0 bases and J by 7 bases, with 9 bases left in between. Written as DNA, the CDR3 is TGCGCCAGCAGCCAAGAGGGGCGATTCGGGGAGCTGTTTTTT. This translates into CASSQEGRFGELFF.